This entry lists 18 T cell receptor beta chains sequenced from one sample in a study of shared clonotypes between healthy human individuals. Here immunoSEQ multiplex PCR was the method, and the copy in TCRdb shows in-frame clones only, minus some. Of around 600,000 clones in the sample, about 95% are singletons; the top ten hold 0.11%. The naive CD8 subset, CD45RO-negative cells positively selected for CCR7, excluded terminally differentiated effector memory CD45RA+ cells. Source material: naive CD8+ T cells sorted from blood. Receptor source: a woman in her twenties or thirties in good health.

The chain links TRBV5-1 to TRBJ2-7; D may match TRBD1 or TRBD2 (5 bases each). The V gene's germline CDR1 is SGHRS and CDR2 YFSETQ. This CDR3 is built from 16 residues. V gave up 4 bases and J gave up 2 bases, with 19 bases separating them. CDR3 in amino acids: CASSGTDKGWTYEQYF. The DNA for the CDR3 is TGCGCCAGCAGCGGGACCGACAAAGGATGGACCTACGAGCAGTACTTC.

J is TRBJ2-1 and V is TRBV19, with D possibly TRBD2 on 5 matching bases. The V and J ends lost 7 bases and 0 bases respectively, with 13 bases between them. Per the germline V gene, CDR1 is LNHDA and CDR2 is SQIVND (reference sequence). This CDR3 contains 15 residues. The CDR3 sequence is CASTSWGDSYNEQFF. The CDR3 coding sequence is TGTGCCAGTACCTCCTGGGGAGACTCCTACAATGAGCAGTTCTTC.

As for this clone: Other DNA sequences from this sample encode an identical CDR3 as well. The chain recombines TRBV7-9 with TRBJ2-7; weak D call: TRBD2 (5 bases). The CDR3 contains 13 residues. Trimming took off 1 base at V and 4 bases at J, with 8 bases between the two ends. Germline values: CDR1 SEHNR, CDR2 FQNEAQ (reference sequence). The chain's CDR3 is CASSLGGDYEQYF. CDR3 in DNA: TGTGCCAGCAGCTTAGGGGGAGATTACGAGCAGTACTTC.

The chain combines TRBV5-4 with TRBJ2-7; perhaps D is TRBD1 or TRBD2 (5 bases each). The V end lost 4 bases, the J end lost 2 bases, and 10 bases lay between the germline ends. The CDR3 runs 13 residues. Germline values: CDR1 SGHNT, CDR2 YYREEE (reference sequence). The CDR3 DNA sequence: TGTGCCAGCAGCCCGAGGGGCGCCTACGAGCAGTACTTC. Translating gives CASSPRGAYEQYF. The full variable domain, with the rest looked up from reference TRBV5-4 and TRBJ2-7, is ETGVTQSPTHLIKTRGQQVTLRCSSQSGHNTVSWYQQALGQGPQFIFQYYREEENGRGNFPPRFSGLQFPNYSSELNVNALELDDSALYLCASSPRGAYEQYFGPGTRLTVT.

The chain carries TRBV7-9 and TRBJ1-2; D gene unclear. The CDR3 loop spans 14 amino acids. Germline CDR1 SEHNR, CDR2 FQNEAQ (reference sequence). V lost 1 base to trimming and J lost 5 bases, with 11 bases between them. The DNA for the CDR3 is TGTGCCAGCAGCTTAGTGGTAAATCCGTATGGCTACACCTTC. As protein: CASSLVVNPYGYTF.

This rearrangement joins TRBV4-1 to TRBJ1-6; D remains unclear. Germline assignment: CDR1 MGHRA and CDR2 YSYEKL. The CDR3 spans 15 residues. The V and J ends lost 1 base and 10 bases respectively, with 14 bases between them. This CDR3 reads CASSQGSWLGSPLHF. CDR3 nucleotides: TGCGCCAGCAGCCAAGGATCGTGGCTGGGGTCACCCCTCCACTTT.

V gene TRBV2 combines with J gene TRBJ2-5; no clear D gene. CDR1 and CDR2 from the germline V gene are SNHLY and FYNNEI. This CDR3 has 15 amino acids. V lost 3 bases to trimming and J lost 0 bases, with 11 bases between them. CDR3 amino acids: CASSDLEQNQETQYF. CDR3 nucleotide sequence: TGTGCCAGCAGTGATCTGGAACAGAACCAAGAGACCCAGTACTTC.

The chain links TRBV7-9 to TRBJ2-1; unclear D gene. V dropped 1 base and J dropped 10 bases, with 11 bases sitting between them. Germline V gene lookup returns CDR1 SEHNR and CDR2 FQNEAQ (reference sequence). CDR3 size: 13 residues. CDR3 nucleotide sequence: TGTGCCAGCAGCTTAGGTGGACGGTCCGAGCAGTTCTTC. This gives the protein CASSLGGRSEQFF.

The rearrangement uses TRBV5-8 and TRBJ2-7; the D gene is possibly TRBD1 (5 bases). Between the trimmed V and J ends, which lost 0 bases and 3 bases, there was a span of 13 bases. CDR3 length equals 15 residues. The germline gives CDR1 SGHTS, CDR2 YDEGEE. In DNA, the CDR3 is TGTGCCAGCAGCTTGGGGACCTTACAGGTCTACGAGCAGTACTTC. Translation gives CASSLGTLQVYEQYF.

The genes are TRBV28 and TRBJ2-5, with D hard to call. The ends were cut back, 7 bases at V and 0 bases at J, with 12 bases in the middle. The CDR3 runs to 14 residues. Germline V lookup: CDR1 MDHEN, CDR2 SYDVKM. The CDR3 DNA reads TGTGCCAGCACCCAAGGTGACAACCAAGAGACCCAGTACTTC. Translated: CASTQGDNQETQYF.

This sequence joins TRBV11-2 and TRBJ2-7, with D possibly TRBD2 on 6 matching bases. The length of the CDR3 is 13 residues. V lost 3 bases, J lost 4 bases, and 10 bases lay in between. Germline V gives CDR1 SGHAT, CDR2 FQNNGV. CDR3 in DNA: TGTGCCAGCAGCTTCGGGGCGGGATACGAGCAGTACTTC. It yields the protein CASSFGAGYEQYF.

This chain connects TRBV11-2 to TRBJ2-5; 8 nucleotides align to TRBD2. The J call is in doubt because the DNA end fits TRBJ2-7 better. The CDR3 sequence is 16 residues long. CDR1 and CDR2 from the germline V gene are SGHAT and FQNNGV. The CDR3 region is CASSPPGGTRFYEQYF. For the CDR3, the DNA is TGTGCCAGCAGCCCCCCGGGCGGGACTAGGTTCTACGAGCAGTACTTC.

The rearrangement links TRBV19 to TRBJ2-2; possibly TRBD2 for D (6 bases). Deletions cut 5 bases from V and 10 bases from J, with 11 bases between. The CDR3 is 12 residues long. Germline loops: CDR1 LNHDA, CDR2 SQIVND (reference sequence). The CDR3 DNA sequence: TGTGCCAGTAGTTGGTCGGGGGAGGAGCTGTTTTTT. It codes for CASSWSGEELFF.

V and J are TRBV27 and TRBJ1-5, with D unresolved. There are 14 residues in the CDR3. The germline CDR1 and CDR2 sequences are MNHEY and SMNVEV (reference sequence). V was clipped by 6 bases and J by 2 bases, with 11 bases between them. The CDR3 is CASSPGLGNQPQHF. In DNA form, the CDR3 reads TGTGCCAGCAGCCCTGGGCTGGGCAATCAGCCCCAGCATTTT.

In the case of this clone: Within the sample, other DNA sequences also encode this same CDR3. The chain is built from TRBV13 and TRBJ1-2; D unresolved. The CDR3 is made up of 12 amino acids. Between the trimmed V and J ends, which lost 0 bases and 1 base, there was a span of 0 bases. The germline gives CDR1 PRHDT, CDR2 FYEKMQ (reference sequence). The CDR3 here is CASSLGNYGYTF. CDR3 coding DNA: TGTGCCAGCAGCTTAGGTAACTATGGCTACACCTTC. Looking up the rest from reference TRBV13 and TRBJ1-2 gives the full variable domain: AAGVIQSPRHLIKEKRETATLKCYPIPRHDTVYWYQQGPGQDPQFLISFYEKMQSDKGSIPDRFSAQQFSDYHSELNMSSLELGDSALYFCASSLGNYGYTFGSGTRLTVV.

This chain uses TRBV5-6 with TRBJ2-1; maybe TRBD2 (5 bases). CDR1 is SGHDT and CDR2 is YYEEEE in the germline V gene. V was trimmed by 2 bases and J by 10 bases, leaving 7 bases between them. The CDR3 is made up of 11 amino acids. The CDR3 is CASSFPGEQFF. DNA of the CDR3: TGTGCCAGCAGCTTTCCGGGGGAGCAGTTCTTC.

The V and J genes are TRBV29-1 and TRBJ1-4; 10 bases fit TRBD1. The germline CDR1 and CDR2 sequences are SQVTM and ANQGSEA. The CDR3 extends over 17 amino acids. V gave up 3 bases and J gave up 7 bases; unmatched junction bases: 14. The CDR3 region has the DNA TGCAGCGTTGAGGTTATTGTGGTAGGGACAGGGGTTGAAAAACTGTTTTTT. Translating it yields CSVEVIVVGTGVEKLFF.

The rearrangement links TRBV2 to TRBJ2-2, with 9 bases lining up with TRBD1. This CDR3 is 16 amino acids long. J was trimmed by 4 bases and V by 2 bases; bases with no gene match: 5. Germline V gene sequence: CDR1 SNHLY, CDR2 FYNNEI. The DNA for the CDR3 is TGTGCCAGCAGTGAATGGGGACAGGGTTTCACCGGGGAGCTGTTTTTT. As protein: CASSEWGQGFTGELFF.